The clone carrying this T cell receptor beta chain was recorded a few times. The sample belongs to a study of blood T cell repertoires in COVID-19. Overall study context: Sites in the United States, Italy and Spain provided acute and convalescent COVID-19 samples. Nucleic acid was either cDNA or gDNA, and it came from T cells, B-cell-depleted T cells, or PBMCs.

Participants spanned ages about 18 to 95 years and resided in roughly 22 US areas. Authors' processing steps: Researchers report that nucleated cell counts were estimated from reference gene primer amplification. Some clones are missing from TCRdb's copy, which holds only in-frame ones; the method was immunoSEQ multiplex PCR. V, J and clone size are those of that table, while D and trimming were read from the DNA. Of some 220,000 clones listed, around 83% are singletons. Trimming took off 1 base at V and 3 bases at J, with 14 bases between the two ends. The V gene's germline CDR1 is LNHNV and CDR2 YYDKDF (reference sequence). The CDR3 consists of 16 residues.

Sequenced input: PBMCs or T cells enriched from blood (not recorded which). The V gene is TRBV15, the J gene TRBJ2-3; D possibly corresponds to TRBD2 (5 bases). The TCR originated in a woman in her thirties or forties with acute COVID-19. This chain's CDR3 is CATSRVLASLTDTQYF. CDR3 DNA: TGTGCCACCAGCAGAGTTCTAGCATCGTTGACAGATACGCAGTATTTT.